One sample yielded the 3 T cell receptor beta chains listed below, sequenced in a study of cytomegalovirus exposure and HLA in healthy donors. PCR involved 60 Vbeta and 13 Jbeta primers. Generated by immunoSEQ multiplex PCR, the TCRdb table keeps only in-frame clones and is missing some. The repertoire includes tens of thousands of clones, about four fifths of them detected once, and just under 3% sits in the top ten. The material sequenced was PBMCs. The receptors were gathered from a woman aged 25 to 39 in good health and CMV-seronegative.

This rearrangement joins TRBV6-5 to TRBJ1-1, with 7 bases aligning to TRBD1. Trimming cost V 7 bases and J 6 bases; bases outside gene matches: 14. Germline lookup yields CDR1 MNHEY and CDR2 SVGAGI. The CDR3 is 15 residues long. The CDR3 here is CASNPSQGFLSEAFF. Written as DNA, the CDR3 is TGTGCCAGCAATCCCTCACAGGGGTTCTTATCTGAAGCTTTCTTT.

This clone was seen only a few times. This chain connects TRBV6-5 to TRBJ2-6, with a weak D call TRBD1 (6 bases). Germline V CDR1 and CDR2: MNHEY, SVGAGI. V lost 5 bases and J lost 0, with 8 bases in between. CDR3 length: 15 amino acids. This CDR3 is CASSADSSGANVLTF. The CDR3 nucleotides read TGTGCCAGCAGTGCGGACAGCTCTGGGGCCAACGTCCTGACTTTC.

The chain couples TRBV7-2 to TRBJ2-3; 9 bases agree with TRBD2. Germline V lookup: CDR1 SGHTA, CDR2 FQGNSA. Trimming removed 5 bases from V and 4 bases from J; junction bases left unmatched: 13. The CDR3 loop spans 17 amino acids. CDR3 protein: CASSPRFGGGASDTQYF. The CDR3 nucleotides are TGTGCCAGCAGCCCCCGGTTTGGCGGGGGGGCGTCAGATACGCAGTATTTT.